These 8 T cell receptor beta chains originate from one sample sequenced in a study of cytomegalovirus exposure and HLA in healthy donors. Sequencing used immunoSEQ multiplex PCR; TCRdb keeps in-frame clones, though not all of them. The repertoire consists of some 260,000 clones, with less than 95% occurring once and the leading ten covering approximately 3%. Material: PBMCs. The receptors here all came from a woman in her 30s in good health and CMV-seronegative.

This sequence joins TRBV13 and TRBJ2-6; 7 bases align to TRBD1. Trimming cost V 3 bases and J 0 bases; bases outside gene matches: 5. The CDR3 is 17 residues long. The germline CDR1 and CDR2 sequences are PRHDT and FYEKMQ (reference sequence). Here the CDR3 reads CASSFLTGVSGANVLTF. Here the CDR3 DNA reads TGTGCCAGCAGCTTTCTAACAGGGGTCTCTGGGGCCAACGTCCTGACTTTC.

The V and J genes are TRBV7-3 and TRBJ1-3; D not certain. The CDR3 consists of 13 residues. V lost 2 bases, J lost 8 bases, and 10 bases lay in between. Germline V gives CDR1 SGHTA, CDR2 FQGTGA. CDR3 bases: TGTGCCAGCAGCTTATATGCCACGGACACCATATATTTT. This codes for CASSLYATDTIYF. Together with reference TRBV7-3 and TRBJ1-3, the CDR3 gives the full variable domain: GAGVSQTPSNKVTEKGKYVELRCDPISGHTALYWYRQSLGQGPEFLIYFQGTGAADDSGLPNDRFFAVRPEGSVSTLKIQRTERGDSAVYLCASSLYATDTIYFGEGSWLTVV.

This clone was seen just once. V usage is TRBV7-9 and J usage is TRBJ2-2; D call uncertain. Trimming removed 9 bases from V and 2 bases from J, with 13 bases in between. The CDR3 has 14 amino acids. Germline V gene data show CDR1 as SEHNR and CDR2 as FQNEAQ (reference sequence). CDR3 in DNA: TGTGCCAGTTGGGTCCCAACCAACACCGGGGAGCTGTTTTTT. This translates into CASWVPTNTGELFF.

V usage is TRBV5-1 and J usage is TRBJ1-2, with no clear D. The germline V gene has CDR1 SGHRS and CDR2 YFSETQ. This CDR3 has 15 residues. V lost 0 bases and J lost 0, with 9 bases in between. For the CDR3, the DNA is TGCGCCAGCAGCTTGGCCGGGAATGCTAACTATGGCTACACCTTC. This codes for CASSLAGNANYGYTF.

The rearrangement uses TRBV7-2 and TRBJ2-7, with D possibly called TRBD1 or TRBD2 (6 bases each). V gave up 1 base and J gave up 4 bases, with 17 bases separating them. Looked up from germline, CDR1 is SGHTA and CDR2 is FQGNSA. The CDR3 is 16 residues long. This chain's CDR3 is CASSLVVGGGSYEQYF. The CDR3 nucleotides read TGTGCCAGCAGCTTAGTAGTGGGGGGCGGCTCTTACGAGCAGTACTTC.

The J gene is TRBJ2-3, the V gene TRBV5-6; 9 bases are a match to TRBD1. The CDR3 loop spans 16 amino acids. V was clipped by 4 bases and J by 2 bases; unmatched bases: 8. Germline assignment: CDR1 SGHDT and CDR2 YYEEEE. CDR3 DNA sequence: TGTGCCAGCAGCATTTACAGGGGGCCCTACACAGATACGCAGTATTTT. It translates to CASSIYRGPYTDTQYF.

This clone has just one count. The chain joins TRBV6-5 to TRBJ2-5, with TRBD2 matching over 8 bases. V dropped 2 bases and J dropped 4; count of bases not matched to a gene: 6. CDR3 length: 15 amino acids. CDR1 MNHEY and CDR2 SVGAGI come from the germline V gene. The DNA for the CDR3 is TGTGCCAGCAGTTACCAAGGGCTAGCGGGAGAGACCCAGTACTTC. The encoded protein is CASSYQGLAGETQYF.

This chain joins TRBV6-1 and TRBJ2-5; 7 bases align to TRBD2. V was clipped by 3 bases and J by 2 bases; unmatched bases: 6. CDR3 length: 15 amino acids. Germline V gene sequence: CDR1 MNHNS, CDR2 SASEGT. The CDR3 DNA reads TGTGCCAGCAGTGACGTAGCGGGCAATCAAGAGACCCAGTACTTC. Protein product: CASSDVAGNQETQYF.